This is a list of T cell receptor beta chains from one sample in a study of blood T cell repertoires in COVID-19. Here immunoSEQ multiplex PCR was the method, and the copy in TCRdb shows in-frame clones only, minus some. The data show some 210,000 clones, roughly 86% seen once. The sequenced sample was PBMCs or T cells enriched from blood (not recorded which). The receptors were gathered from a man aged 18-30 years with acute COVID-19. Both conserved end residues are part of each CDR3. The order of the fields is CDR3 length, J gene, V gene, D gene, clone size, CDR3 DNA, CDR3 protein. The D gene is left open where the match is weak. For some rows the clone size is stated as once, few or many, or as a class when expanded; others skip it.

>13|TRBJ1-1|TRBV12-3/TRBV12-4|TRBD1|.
TGTGCCAGCAGTACAGGACAGGCCCATAAAGCTTTCTTT
CASSTGQAHKAFF
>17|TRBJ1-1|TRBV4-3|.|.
TGCGCCAGCAGCCAAGCGGGAGGGGCCACAAAGAACACTGAAGCTTTCTTT
CASSQAGGATKNTEAFF
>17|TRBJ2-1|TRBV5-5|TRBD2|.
TGTGCCAGCAGCTCCCCTCTGGCGGGAGGTTTCCACAATGAGCAGTTCTTC
CASSSPLAGGFHNEQFF
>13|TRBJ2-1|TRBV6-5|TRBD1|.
TGTGCCAGCAGTACACCGACAGGGGATAAGCAGTTCTTC
CASSTPTGDKQFF
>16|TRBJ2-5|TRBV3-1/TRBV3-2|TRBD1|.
TGTGCCAGCAGCCAAGTATGGGCAGGGGGCGATGAGACCCAGTACTTC
CASSQVWAGGDETQYF
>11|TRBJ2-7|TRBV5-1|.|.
TGCGCCAGCAGCTTGGCCGGGGAGCAGTACTTC
CASSLAGEQYF
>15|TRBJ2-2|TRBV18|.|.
TGTGCCAGCTCACCTTTTGACAAGAACACCGGGGAGCTGTTTTTT
CASSPFDKNTGELFF
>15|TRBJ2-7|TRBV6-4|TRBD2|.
TGTGCCAGCAGTGAGTTAGCGGGAGAGATCGGCGAGCAGTACTTC
CASSELAGEIGEQYF
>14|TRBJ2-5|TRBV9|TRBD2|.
TGTGCCAGCAGCCCCCGGGGAGGGCCCGAGACCCAGTACTTC
CASSPRGGPETQYF
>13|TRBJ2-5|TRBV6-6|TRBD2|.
TGTGCCACCGCGGGGGGGGTCCAAGAGACCCAGTACTTC
CATAGGVQETQYF
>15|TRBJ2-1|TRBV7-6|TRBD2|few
TGTGCCAGCAGCTTAGTAGCAGCGGGAGGCAATGAGCAGTTCTTC
CASSLVAAGGNEQFF
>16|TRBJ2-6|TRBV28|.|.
TGTGCCAGCAGCCCGGGTCACGTCTCTGGGGCCAACGTCCTGACTTTC
CASSPGHVSGANVLTF
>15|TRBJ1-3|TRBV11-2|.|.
TGTGCCAGCAGCCTAGCGGCGGTTACGGGAAACACCATATATTTT
CASSLAAVTGNTIYF
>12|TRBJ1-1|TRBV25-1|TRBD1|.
TGTGCCAGCAGTGATACAGGGGACGAAGCTTTCTTT
CASSDTGDEAFF
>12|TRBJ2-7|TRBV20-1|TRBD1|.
TGCAGTGCTAGTAAGACAGGGCTCGAGCAGTACTTC
CSASKTGLEQYF
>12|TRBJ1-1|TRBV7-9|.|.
TGTGCCAGCAGCCCCCCCCTGACTGAAGCTTTCTTT
CASSPPLTEAFF
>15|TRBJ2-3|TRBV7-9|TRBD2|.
TGTGCCAGCAGCACTAGCGGGACCAGCACAGATACGCAGTATTTT
CASSTSGTSTDTQYF
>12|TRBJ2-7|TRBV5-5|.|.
TGTGCCAGCGGGAGCAGGGGTTACGAGCAGTACTTC
CASGSRGYEQYF
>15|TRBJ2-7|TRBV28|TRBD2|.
TGTGCCAGCAACAATCTAGCGGGAGCACGGTACGAGCAGTACTTC
CASNNLAGARYEQYF
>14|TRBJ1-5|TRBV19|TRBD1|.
TGTGCCAGTAGATCACAGGGGGGCAATCAGCCCCAGCATTTT
CASRSQGGNQPQHF
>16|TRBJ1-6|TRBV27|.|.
TGTGCCAGCAGGTCTACAGGGTTCTCCTATAATTCACCCCTCCACTTT
CASRSTGFSYNSPLHF
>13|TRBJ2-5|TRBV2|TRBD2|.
TGTGCCAGCAGTGATAGCGGGGCGGAGACCCAGTACTTC
CASSDSGAETQYF
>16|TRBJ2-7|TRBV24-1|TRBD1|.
TGTGCCACCAGTGACGGGGGACAGGGAAGTGATTACGAGCAGTACTTC
CATSDGGQGSDYEQYF
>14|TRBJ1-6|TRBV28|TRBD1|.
TGTGCCAGCATTCTCCGGGGACAGATTTCACCCCTCCACTTT
CASILRGQISPLHF
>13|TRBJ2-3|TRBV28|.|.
TGTGCCAGCAGAACACAGCGCACAGATACGCAGTATTTT
CASRTQRTDTQYF
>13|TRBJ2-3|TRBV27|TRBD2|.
TGTGCCAGCAGTTTTCCCCTAGCGGGGATCGAGTATTTT
CASSFPLAGIEYF
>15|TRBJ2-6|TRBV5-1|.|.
TGCGCCAGCAGCTTACAGGGCTCTGGGGCCAACGTCCTGACTTTC
CASSLQGSGANVLTF
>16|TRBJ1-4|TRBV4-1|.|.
TGCGCCAGCAGCCAAGAGTCACCTCGGACTAATGAAAAACTGTTTTTT
CASSQESPRTNEKLFF
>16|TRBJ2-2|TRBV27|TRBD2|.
TGTGCCAGCAGTGGGGTAGCGGGAGGACTTTCCGGGGAGCTGTTTTTT
CASSGVAGGLSGELFF
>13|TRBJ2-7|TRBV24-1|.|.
TGTGCCACCGGCGAGGGTGGCTCCTACGAGCAGTACTTC
CATGEGGSYEQYF
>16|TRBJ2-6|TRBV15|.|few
TGTGCCACCAGCAGAGATCGCGGAACTGGGGCCAACGTCCTGACTTTC
CATSRDRGTGANVLTF
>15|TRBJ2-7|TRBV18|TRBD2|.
TGTGCCAGCTCAACTCTAGCGGCGAGCTCCTACGAGCAGTACTTC
CASSTLAASSYEQYF
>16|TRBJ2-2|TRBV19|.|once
TGTGCCAGTAGGATATATTACACAGGGAACACCGGGGAGCTGTTTTTT
CASRIYYTGNTGELFF
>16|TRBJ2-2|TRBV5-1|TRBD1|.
TGCGCCAGCAGCCATGGACAGGAAAAGAACACCGGGGAGCTGTTTTTT
CASSHGQEKNTGELFF
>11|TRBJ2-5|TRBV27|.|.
TGTGCCAGCAGTTTGGGAGGGACCCAGTACTTC
CASSLGGTQYF
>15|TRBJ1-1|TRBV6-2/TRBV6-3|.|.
TGTGCCAGCAGCATCTTAAGGAGGACTGGGCCTGAAGCTTTCTTT
CASSILRRTGPEAFF